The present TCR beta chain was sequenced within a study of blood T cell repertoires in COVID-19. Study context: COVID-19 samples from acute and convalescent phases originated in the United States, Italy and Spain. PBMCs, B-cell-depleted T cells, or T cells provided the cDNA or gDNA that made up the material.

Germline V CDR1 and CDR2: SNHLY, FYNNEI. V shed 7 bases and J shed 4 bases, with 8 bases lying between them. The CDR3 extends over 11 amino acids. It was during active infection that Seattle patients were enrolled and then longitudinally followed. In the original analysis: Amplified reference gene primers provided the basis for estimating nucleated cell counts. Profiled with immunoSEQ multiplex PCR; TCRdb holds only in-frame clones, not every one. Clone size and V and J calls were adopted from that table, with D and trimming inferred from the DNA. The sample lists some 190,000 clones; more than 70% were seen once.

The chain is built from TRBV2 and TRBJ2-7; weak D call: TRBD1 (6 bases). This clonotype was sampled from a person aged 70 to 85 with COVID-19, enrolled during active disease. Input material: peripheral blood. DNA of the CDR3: TGTGCCAGCACAGACAGGTACGAGCAGTACTTC. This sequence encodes CASTDRYEQYF. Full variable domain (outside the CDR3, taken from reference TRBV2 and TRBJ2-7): EPEVTQTPSHQVTQMGQEVILRCVPISNHLYFYWYRQILGQKVEFLVSFYNNEISEKSEIFDDQFSVERPDGSNFTLKIRSTKLEDSAMYFCASTDRYEQYFGPGTRLTVT.